This is a list of T cell receptor beta chains from one sample in a study of radiotherapy plus CTLA-4 blockade in lung cancer. TCRdb's copy holds only in-frame clones and misses some; the assay was immunoSEQ multiplex PCR. In the table there are some 40,000 clones, 75% to 85% of which are singletons. The material sequenced was peripheral blood, taken from a patient treated with radiotherapy plus ipilimumab. The receptors come from a human donor with non-small cell lung cancer that progressed on radiotherapy plus ipilimumab. The CDR3 runs from the conserved cysteine through the conserved F or W. The order of the fields is J gene, clone size, D gene, V gene, CDR3 protein, CDR3 DNA. D genes are given only for firm matches. Size is stated for part of the rows, as once, few or many counts, or as a class when the clone is expanded.

TRBJ1-5	few	NA	TRBV6-1	CASRRGGWGQPQHF	TGTGCCAGCAGACGCGGGGGTTGGGGTCAGCCCCAGCATTTT
TRBJ2-6	NA	NA	TRBV27	CASSPFSYRGSGANVLTF	TGTGCCAGCAGTCCCTTTAGCTACCGGGGTTCTGGGGCCAACGTCCTGACTTTC
TRBJ2-7	NA	TRBD1	TRBV5-1	CASRDGTGGPYEQYF	TGCGCCAGCAGGGACGGGACAGGGGGTCCCTACGAGCAGTACTTC
TRBJ1-6	NA	TRBD1	TRBV27	CASSPQGSYNSPLHF	TGTGCCAGCAGTCCACAGGGGTCCTATAATTCACCCCTCCACTTT
TRBJ1-1	NA	NA	TRBV6-1	CASTPRVELAAFF	TGTGCCAGCACCCCCAGGGTGGAATTGGCAGCTTTCTTT
TRBJ1-2	NA	NA	TRBV29-1	CSVGIRDRNVRQGLNGYTF	TGCAGCGTTGGAATCCGAGACAGGAACGTACGTCAGGGGCTCAATGGCTACACCTTC
TRBJ2-2	NA	TRBD1	TRBV6-6	CASRSGQGARTFF	TGTGCCAGCAGGTCGGGACAGGGGGCGCGGACGTTTTTT
TRBJ1-1	NA	TRBD1	TRBV2	CASGRQGNTEAFF	TGTGCCAGCGGCCGACAGGGGAACACTGAAGCTTTCTTT
TRBJ1-2	NA	TRBD1	TRBV7-8	CASSLGGTENYGYTF	TGTGCCAGCAGCTTAGGGGGGACAGAGAACTATGGCTACACCTTC
TRBJ2-3	NA	TRBD2	TRBV6-5	CASRRGGRTDTQYF	TGTGCCAGCAGGCGGGGGGGGAGGACAGATACGCAGTATTTT
TRBJ2-2	NA	NA	TRBV19	CASSIGPSVLTGELFF	TGTGCCAGTAGTATAGGCCCTAGCGTCCTCACCGGGGAGCTGTTTTTT
TRBJ2-5	NA	NA	TRBV7-2	CASSLALTSQETQYF	TGTGCCAGCAGCTTGGCCTTAACTAGCCAAGAGACCCAGTACTTC
TRBJ2-7	once	NA	TRBV5-6	CASSHRAQGSEQYF	TGTGCCAGCAGCCACAGGGCCCAGGGGTCCGAGCAGTACTTC
TRBJ2-7	NA	NA	TRBV21-1	CEGRLILKGSYEQYF	TGCGAAGGAAGGTTAATCCTCAAGGGGTCCTACGAGCAGTACTTC
TRBJ2-7	NA	NA	TRBV7-2	CASSPGLFSNEQYF	TGTGCCAGCAGCCCAGGACTTTTTTCCAACGAGCAGTACTTC
TRBJ1-2	once	NA	TRBV28	CASSHLRGYGYTF	TGTGCCAGCAGTCATCTCCGGGGTTATGGCTACACCTTC
TRBJ2-2	NA	TRBD2	TRBV9	CASSTSGGATSVRELFF	TGTGCCAGCAGTACTAGCGGGGGGGCCACTTCGGTCCGGGAGCTGTTTTTT
TRBJ2-5	NA	TRBD2	TRBV5-1	CASSLTSGVETQYF	TGCGCCAGCAGCTTAACTAGCGGGGTGGAGACCCAGTACTTC
TRBJ1-4	NA	NA	TRBV12-5	CASGFREERNEKLFF	TGTGCTAGTGGTTTCAGGGAGGAGAGGAATGAAAAACTGTTTTTT
TRBJ2-7	NA	TRBD1	TRBV7-8	CASSPWTGGEQYF	TGTGCCAGCAGCCCCTGGACAGGGGGCGAGCAGTACTTC
TRBJ2-1	few	NA	TRBV7-9	CASSLYRDAEQFF	TGTGCCAGCAGCTTATACAGGGACGCTGAGCAGTTCTTC
TRBJ1-2	NA	NA	TRBV10-3	CAISAAGSIYGYTF	TGTGCCATCAGTGCTGCAGGGTCTATCTATGGCTACACCTTC
TRBJ1-1	NA	TRBD1	TRBV5-1	CASSSLTGVDTEAFF	TGCGCCAGCAGCTCGTTGACAGGGGTAGACACTGAAGCTTTCTTT
TRBJ1-4	once	NA	TRBV7-9	CASSSTGVGEKLFF	TGTGCCAGCAGCTCGACAGGAGTTGGTGAAAAACTGTTTTTT
TRBJ2-7	NA	TRBD2	TRBV4-1	CASSHASTSGEQYF	TGCGCCAGCAGCCACGCCTCGACTAGCGGGGAGCAGTACTTC
TRBJ2-4	NA	NA	TRBV19	CASSIASKEGNIQYF	TGTGCCAGTAGTATAGCCAGCAAGGAGGGAAACATTCAGTACTTC
TRBJ2-3	NA	NA	TRBV9	CASSGAPHSEDTQYF	TGTGCCAGCAGCGGAGCCCCCCACTCCGAGGATACGCAGTATTTT
TRBJ2-2	NA	NA	TRBV5-1	CASTVQGANTGELFF	TGCGCCAGCACGGTCCAGGGCGCTAACACCGGGGAGCTGTTTTTT
TRBJ1-2	NA	TRBD1	TRBV4-2	CASSHTTGGGGYTF	TGTGCCAGCAGCCACACGACAGGGGGAGGTGGCTACACCTTC
TRBJ2-1	NA	TRBD2	TRBV5-1	CASSSGGYFDEQFF	TGCGCCAGCTCTAGCGGGGGTTATTTCGATGAGCAGTTCTTC
TRBJ1-2	NA	NA	TRBV7-8	CASSLKGTNYGYTF	TGTGCCAGCAGCTTAAAGGGGACTAACTATGGCTACACCTTC
TRBJ2-7	NA	NA	TRBV6-5	CASSSQGRPYEQYF	TGTGCCAGCAGTTCACAGGGAAGGCCCTACGAGCAGTACTTC
TRBJ1-1	NA	TRBD1	TRBV11-2	CASSWDRPLAEAFF	TGTGCCAGCAGCTGGGACAGACCCTTGGCTGAAGCTTTCTTT
TRBJ1-2	NA	TRBD1	TRBV28	CASSSGQGRWGYTF	TGTGCCAGCAGTTCGGGACAGGGGAGATGGGGCTACACCTTC
TRBJ2-1	NA	NA	TRBV10-2	CASGSSYNEQFF	TGCGCCAGCGGTAGCTCCTACAATGAGCAGTTCTTC
TRBJ2-1	NA	TRBD2	TRBV7-2	CASSLGSGSGGSYNEQFF	TGTGCCAGCAGCTTAGGGAGTGGGAGCGGGGGTTCCTACAATGAGCAGTTCTTC
TRBJ1-4	NA	NA	TRBV7-2	CASKRDINNEKLFF	TGTGCCAGCAAGCGGGATATCAATAATGAAAAACTGTTTTTT
TRBJ1-3	few	TRBD1	TRBV11-2	CASRRTGGNTIYF	TGTGCCAGCAGACGGACAGGGGGAAACACCATATATTTT
TRBJ2-7	few	TRBD1	TRBV7-3	CASSPGQGNDEQYF	TGTGCCAGCAGCCCGGGACAGGGGAATGACGAGCAGTACTTC
TRBJ2-5	NA	NA	TRBV18	CASSPLEGETQYF	TGTGCCAGCTCACCACTTGAGGGCGAGACCCAGTACTTC
TRBJ1-1	NA	NA	TRBV19	CASSRQAPNTEAFF	TGTGCCAGTAGTCGACAGGCACCCAACACTGAAGCTTTCTTT
TRBJ1-2	NA	NA	TRBV19	CASSIFGGSGYTF	TGTGCCAGTAGTATCTTTGGGGGGTCTGGCTACACCTTC
TRBJ1-2	NA	NA	TRBV18	CASAYQGFYGYTF	TGTGCCAGCGCCTATCAGGGATTTTATGGCTACACCTTC
TRBJ2-1	NA	NA	TRBV9	CASSLNSPDEQFF	TGTGCCAGCAGCCTAAATTCTCCGGATGAGCAGTTCTTC